This TCR beta chain was sequenced for a study of T cell changes during pregnancy in multiple sclerosis. The protocol was immunoSEQ multiplex PCR, while the TCRdb copy is restricted to in-frame clones and leaves out a portion. The sample has about 48,000 clones, around 90% seen once. This clone was observed once. Sequenced material: CD4+ T cells from peripheral blood mononuclear cells, taken in the second trimester of pregnancy. The origin of this receptor is a female donor with multiple sclerosis, enrolled in a pregnancy study.

In nucleotides, the CDR3 is TGTGCCAGCAGCTTAGGACTAACAGACACCGGGGAGCTGTTTTTT. This sequence encodes CASSLGLTDTGELFF. This chain uses TRBV5-4 with TRBJ2-2, with a weak D call TRBD2 (6 bases). V was pared by 2 bases and J by 3 bases, with 11 bases between. The V gene's germline CDR1 is SGHNT and CDR2 YYREEE (reference sequence). The CDR3 extends over 15 amino acids.